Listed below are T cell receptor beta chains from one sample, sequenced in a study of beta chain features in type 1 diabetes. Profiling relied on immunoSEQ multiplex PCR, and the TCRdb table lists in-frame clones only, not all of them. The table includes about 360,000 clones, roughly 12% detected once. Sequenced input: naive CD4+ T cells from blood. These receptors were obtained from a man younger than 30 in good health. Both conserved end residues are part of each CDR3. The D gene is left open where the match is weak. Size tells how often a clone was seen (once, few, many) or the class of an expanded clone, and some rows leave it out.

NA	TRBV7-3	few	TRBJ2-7	TGTGCCAGCAGCTTAAACGCCGGTTCCTACGAGCAGTACTTC	CASSLNAGSYEQYF
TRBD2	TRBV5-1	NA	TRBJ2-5	TGCGCCAGCAGCTTTACTAGCGGGGGCCAAGAGACCCAGTACTTC	CASSFTSGGQETQYF
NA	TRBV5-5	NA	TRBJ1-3	TGTGCCAGCAGCTTGATGGGCAAGAACACCATATATTTT	CASSLMGKNTIYF
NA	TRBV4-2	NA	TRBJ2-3	TGTGCCAGCAGCCCACCAGCGAGGGATACGCAGTATTTT	CASSPPARDTQYF
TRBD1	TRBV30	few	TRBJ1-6	TGTGCCTGGAGTGTACTCAGGGGGCGTAATTCACCCCTCCACTTT	CAWSVLRGRNSPLHF
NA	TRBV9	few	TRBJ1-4	TGTGCCAGCGTACAGGGTCGGGGTGAAAAACTGTTTTTT	CASVQGRGEKLFF
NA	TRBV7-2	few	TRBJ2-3	TGTGCCAGCAGCTTAGTTCGGGGCACAGATACGCAGTATTTT	CASSLVRGTDTQYF
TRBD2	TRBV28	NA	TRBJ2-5	TGTGCCAGCAGTACCACTACCCTAGCGGGAGACGGAGAGACCCAGTACTTC	CASSTTTLAGDGETQYF
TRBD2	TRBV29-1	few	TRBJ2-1	TGCAGCTCTTACGGGACTAGCGGGTACAATGAGCAGTTCTTC	CSSYGTSGYNEQFF
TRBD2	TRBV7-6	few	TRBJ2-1	TGTGCCAGCAGCTACCCCTATGGGGGGGACAATGAGCAGTTCTTC	CASSYPYGGDNEQFF
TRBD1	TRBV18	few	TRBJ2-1	TGTGCCAGCTCACCTGGACAGGCCCACTACAATGAGCAGTTCTTC	CASSPGQAHYNEQFF
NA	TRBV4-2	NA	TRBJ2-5	TGTGCCAGCAGCCCCCCAACTCAGGCAGGTTCCGCAGAGACCCAGTACTTC	CASSPPTQAGSAETQYF
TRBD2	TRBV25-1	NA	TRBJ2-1	TGTGCCAGCCATGAGCCTAGCGGGGGGATTGATGAGCAGTTCTTC	CASHEPSGGIDEQFF
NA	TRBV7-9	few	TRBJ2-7	TGTGCCAGCAGCTTAGCCTCCCTAAGCTCCTACGAGCAGTACTTC	CASSLASLSSYEQYF
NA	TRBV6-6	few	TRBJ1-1	TGTGCCAGCAGTTACCGAGGGGGCACTGAAGCTTTCTTT	CASSYRGGTEAFF
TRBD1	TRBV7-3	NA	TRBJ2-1	TGTGCCAGCAGCTGGACAGGGGAATCCTACAATGAGCAGTTCTTC	CASSWTGESYNEQFF
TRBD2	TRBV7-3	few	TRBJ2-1	TGTGCCAGCAGCTTAACCCCAGGACTAGCGGGAGTTGAGCAGTTCTTC	CASSLTPGLAGVEQFF
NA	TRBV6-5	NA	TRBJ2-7	TGTGCCAGCAGTTACTCGTCTTCCCACGAGCAGTACTTC	CASSYSSSHEQYF
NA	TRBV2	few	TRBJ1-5	TGTGCCAGTACTGGACAGTACAATCAGCCCCAGCATTTT	CASTGQYNQPQHF
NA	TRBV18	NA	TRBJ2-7	TGTGCCAGCTCATCTACAGAGACCTACGAGCAGTACTTC	CASSSTETYEQYF
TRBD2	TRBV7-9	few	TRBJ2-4	TGTGCCAGCAGCTCTCCAGCGGGAGCTAAAAACATTCAGTACTTC	CASSSPAGAKNIQYF
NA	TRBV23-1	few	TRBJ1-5	TGCGCCAGCAGTCAATCCAGGGGTCAGCCCCAGCATTTT	CASSQSRGQPQHF
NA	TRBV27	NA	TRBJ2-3	TGTGCCAGCAGGCTATCAGATACGCAGTATTTT	CASRLSDTQYF
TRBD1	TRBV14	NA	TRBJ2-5	TGTGCCAGCAGCCAAGTGACAGGGGAGTGGAAAGAGACCCAGTACTTC	CASSQVTGEWKETQYF
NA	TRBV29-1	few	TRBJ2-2	TGCAGCGTAGACCCGACAGGGAACACCGGGGAGCTGTTTTTT	CSVDPTGNTGELFF
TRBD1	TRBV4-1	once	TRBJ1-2	TGCGCCAGCAGCCAAGCCGGGACAGGTACTAACTATGGCTACACCTTC	CASSQAGTGTNYGYTF
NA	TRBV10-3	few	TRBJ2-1	TGTGCCACCGGCCGGGACAGCCTCCGACTAGGAGGCTATGGAGAGCAGTTCTTC	CATGRDSLRLGGYGEQFF
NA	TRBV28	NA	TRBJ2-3	TGTGCCAGCAGTTCGTCTACTAGTTACACAGATACGCAGTATTTT	CASSSSTSYTDTQYF
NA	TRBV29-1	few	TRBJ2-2	TGCAGCGTGACCATCGGGACAAGGATAACCGGGGAGCTGTTTTTT	CSVTIGTRITGELFF
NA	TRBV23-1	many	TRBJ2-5	TGCGCCAGCAGTCACCTGCCAGGGAAAGAGACCCAGTACTTC	CASSHLPGKETQYF
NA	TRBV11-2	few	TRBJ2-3	TGTGCCAGCAGCTTAGGATCTAGCGACACAGATACGCAGTATTTT	CASSLGSSDTDTQYF
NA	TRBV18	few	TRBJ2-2	TGTGCCAGCTCACCAGTGGAGGGCCGGGGAAGGCCCGGGGAGCTGTTTTTT	CASSPVEGRGRPGELFF
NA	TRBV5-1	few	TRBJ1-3	TGCGCCAGCAGCTTGTCCCCACAGGGCTCTGGAAACACCATATATTTT	CASSLSPQGSGNTIYF
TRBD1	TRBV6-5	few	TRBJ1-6	TGTGCCAGCAGCCGACAGGGGTATAATTCACCCCTCCACTTT	CASSRQGYNSPLHF
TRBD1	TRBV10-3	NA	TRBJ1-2	TGTGCCATCAGTGAGGCGGGACAGGGGGTCTTAAACTATGGCTACACCTTC	CAISEAGQGVLNYGYTF
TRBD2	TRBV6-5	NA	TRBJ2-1	TGTGCCAGCAGTTACCGGACCGGGGGGGCAGCCCTCTTC	CASSYRTGGAALF
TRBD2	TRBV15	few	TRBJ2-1	TGTGCCACCAGCAGAGATGCGGGACTAGGGGAAAATGAGCAGTTCTTC	CATSRDAGLGENEQFF
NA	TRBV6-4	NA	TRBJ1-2	TGTGCCTCGAGGGGGGGAGGAAACTATGGCTACACCTTC	CASRGGGNYGYTF
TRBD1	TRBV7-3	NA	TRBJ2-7	TGTGCCAGCAGCTTAGCAGGGGGCGGCTTTGGCGAGCAGTACTTC	CASSLAGGGFGEQYF
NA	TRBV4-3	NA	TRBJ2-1	TGCGCCAGCAGCCTCATCCGGGGGACTCGACGTAACAATGAGCAGTTCTTC	CASSLIRGTRRNNEQFF
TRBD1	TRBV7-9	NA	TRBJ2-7	TGTGCCAGCAGCTCAGCCGGGACAGGGTCCTACGAGCAGTACTTC	CASSSAGTGSYEQYF
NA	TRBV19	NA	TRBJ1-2	TGTGCCAGTAGTCTCAGGACTAACTATGGCTACACCTTC	CASSLRTNYGYTF
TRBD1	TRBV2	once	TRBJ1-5	TGTGCCAGCAGTATAACCGGACAGGGGAGGGGGGAGCCCCAGCATTTT	CASSITGQGRGEPQHF
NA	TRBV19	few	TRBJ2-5	TGTGCCAGTAGTATTGGATGGGAGATCGCGTCGGAGACCCAGTACTTC	CASSIGWEIASETQYF
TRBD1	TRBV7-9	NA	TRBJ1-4	TGTGCCAGCTCCTCAGGGGGCTGGGAAAAACTGTTTTTT	CASSSGGWEKLFF
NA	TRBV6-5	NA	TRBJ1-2	TGTGCCAGCAGTAGTGGGGGCAACTATGGCTACACCTTC	CASSSGGNYGYTF
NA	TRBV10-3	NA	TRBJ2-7	TGTGCCATCAGTGAGACGGTCACCTCCTACGAGCAGTACTTC	CAISETVTSYEQYF
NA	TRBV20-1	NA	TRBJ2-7	TGCAGTGGAAATCGGGTCTACGAGCAGTACTTC	CSGNRVYEQYF
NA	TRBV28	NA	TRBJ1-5	TGTGCCAGCAGTACAACAGGGATCAGCAATCAGCCCCAGCATTTT	CASSTTGISNQPQHF
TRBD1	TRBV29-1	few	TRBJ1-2	TGCAGCGTTGAACACGGGACAGCGTATGGCTACACCTTC	CSVEHGTAYGYTF
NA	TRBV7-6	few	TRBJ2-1	TGTGCCAGCAGCTTAGTCGGGGTCAATGAGCAGTTCTTC	CASSLVGVNEQFF
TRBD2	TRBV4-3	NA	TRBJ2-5	TGCGCCAGCAGCCAAGAGGCGGGGGGGGTGGATGAGACCCAGTACTTC	CASSQEAGGVDETQYF
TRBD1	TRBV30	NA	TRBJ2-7	TGTGCCTGGAAGGGGGCACAACCACCCTACGAGCAGTACTTC	CAWKGAQPPYEQYF